The 3 T cell receptor beta chains in this list originate from one sample, sequenced in a study of T-cell memory formation after mild COVID-19 (dated by TCRdb to 2020 to 2023). Library method: 5' RACE. The sequencer listed for this sample is Illumina NovaSeq 6000. TCRdb passed the public sequencing reads through fastp at Q25 and MiXCR, retaining productive beta sequences. Entries are consolidated by CDR3 protein sequence, retaining the most common genes and DNA. The sample table contains 350,000 or so distinct CDR3 sequences; only one count was recorded for over 20% of them. The ten largest clones capture approximately 12% of the sample. The sequencing input was PBMCs or a T cell subset sorted from them (not recorded which). The receptors originated from an adult woman who had mild COVID-19 (a few samples of this study predate the infection). The sample titles of this study are shuffled in the database, so cell type and time point are left out; the donor was told from shared clones.

The rearrangement links TRBV2 to TRBJ2-3, with D hard to call. V lost 6 bases to trimming and J lost 6 bases, with 13 bases between them. Germline V gene sequence: CDR1 SNHLY, CDR2 FYNNEI. The CDR3 totals 13 residues. CDR3 nucleotides: TGTGCCAGCAGCCCCCCCTGGAAGGATACGCAGTATTTT. Translation: CASSPPWKDTQYF.

This clonotype was seen a handful of times. The gene calls are TRBV27 and TRBJ2-7, with D hard to call. The CDR3 covers 13 residues. Germline CDR1 reads MNHEY; CDR2 reads SMNVEV (reference sequence). V dropped 3 bases and J dropped 2 bases, with 8 bases sitting between them. The CDR3 coding sequence is TGTGCCAGCAGTTTTAATCCCCCCTACGAGCAGTACTTC. This gives the protein CASSFNPPYEQYF.

V is TRBV18 and J is TRBJ1-4; D remains ambiguous. From germline, CDR1 is KGHSH and CDR2 LQKENI. The V end lost 0 bases, the J end lost 8 bases, and 13 bases lay between the germline ends. The CDR3 has 15 amino acids. This CDR3 is CASSPPAERGEKLFF. The DNA of the CDR3 is TGTGCCAGCTCACCACCGGCTGAGAGAGGGGAAAAACTGTTTTTT.